The rows below give T cell receptor beta chains drawn from one sample of a study of response to subunit inactivated influenza vaccine. TCRdb redid the calling of the RT-PCR reads with MiXCR, one entry per CDR3 protein. The sample carries 600,000 to 850,000 distinct CDR3 sequences, about 15% recorded once. This sample comprised PBMCs from blood, obtained 14 days before vaccination. Source of these receptors: a man aged 50 or older who received an inactivated influenza vaccine. Each CDR3 is given with its conserved first and last residue. A D gene is named only where the DNA matches it firmly. For some rows the clone size is stated as once, few or many, or as a class when expanded; others skip it.

v_call: TRBV7-2; clone_size: few; d_call: TRBD1; j_call: TRBJ1-1; cdr3_aa: CASSLESRDRAKAFF
v_call: TRBV10-3; clone_size: many; d_call: TRBD2; j_call: TRBJ2-1; cdr3_aa: CAISESKGLAGDRYNEQFF
v_call: TRBV12-3/TRBV12-4; clone_size: NA; d_call: TRBD1; j_call: TRBJ2-3; cdr3_aa: CASRIDRAWDTQYF
v_call: TRBV6-2/TRBV6-3; clone_size: NA; d_call: TRBD1; j_call: TRBJ2-7; cdr3_aa: CASSYSPGQGFYEQYF
v_call: TRBV20-1; clone_size: many; d_call: TRBD1; j_call: TRBJ1-4; cdr3_aa: CSARDLYSGQSGTTNEKLFF
v_call: TRBV9; clone_size: NA; d_call: TRBD1; j_call: TRBJ2-5; cdr3_aa: CASSGPKTGVGETQYF
v_call: TRBV5-6; clone_size: few; d_call: TRBD1; j_call: TRBJ2-7; cdr3_aa: CASRVGTGGLFEQYF
v_call: TRBV3-1; clone_size: few; d_call: TRBD2; j_call: TRBJ2-2; cdr3_aa: CASSHRLAGDLGTGELFF
v_call: TRBV5-1; clone_size: few; d_call: NA; j_call: TRBJ2-7; cdr3_aa: CASSLGGLSMGYEQYF
v_call: TRBV9; clone_size: few; d_call: NA; j_call: TRBJ2-4; cdr3_aa: CASSVDRQAKNIQYF
v_call: TRBV7-3; clone_size: NA; d_call: NA; j_call: TRBJ2-3; cdr3_aa: CASSSRFSDTQYF
v_call: TRBV24-1; clone_size: NA; d_call: NA; j_call: TRBJ2-1; cdr3_aa: CATSEQHRAGEQFF
v_call: TRBV12-3/TRBV12-4; clone_size: many; d_call: NA; j_call: TRBJ1-2; cdr3_aa: CASSSFAGDHTF
v_call: TRBV20-1; clone_size: NA; d_call: TRBD1; j_call: TRBJ1-5; cdr3_aa: CSASPRTGGHQPQHF
v_call: TRBV7-2; clone_size: many; d_call: TRBD1; j_call: TRBJ1-1; cdr3_aa: CASSPRTGSNTEAFF
v_call: TRBV25-1; clone_size: few; d_call: NA; j_call: TRBJ2-1; cdr3_aa: CASSVLVASYNEQFF
v_call: TRBV7-2; clone_size: NA; d_call: TRBD1; j_call: TRBJ2-7; cdr3_aa: CASSLKQGASYEQYF
v_call: TRBV4-2; clone_size: NA; d_call: TRBD2; j_call: TRBJ2-5; cdr3_aa: CASSQGTSGGASETQYF
v_call: TRBV7-2; clone_size: NA; d_call: NA; j_call: TRBJ1-1; cdr3_aa: CASSQGHQNTEAFF
v_call: TRBV20-1; clone_size: many; d_call: NA; j_call: TRBJ1-2; cdr3_aa: CSAGRGRFYGYTF
v_call: TRBV7-9; clone_size: few; d_call: NA; j_call: TRBJ2-3; cdr3_aa: CASLSWADTQYF
v_call: TRBV5-1; clone_size: many; d_call: NA; j_call: TRBJ2-7; cdr3_aa: CASKQGASSYEQYF
v_call: TRBV7-2; clone_size: few; d_call: NA; j_call: TRBJ2-3; cdr3_aa: CASAKGTDTQYF
v_call: TRBV10-3; clone_size: NA; d_call: NA; j_call: TRBJ1-1; cdr3_aa: CATTRRQKNTEAFF
v_call: TRBV6-1; clone_size: NA; d_call: NA; j_call: TRBJ1-5; cdr3_aa: CASSLQGSLSHQPQHF
v_call: TRBV5-1; clone_size: NA; d_call: TRBD1; j_call: TRBJ2-5; cdr3_aa: CASSPGQAEVETQYF
v_call: TRBV20-1; clone_size: NA; d_call: NA; j_call: TRBJ2-7; cdr3_aa: CSARDRGEQYF
v_call: TRBV29-1; clone_size: NA; d_call: TRBD1; j_call: TRBJ1-1; cdr3_aa: CSVDAGGPSVTEAFF
v_call: TRBV29-1; clone_size: NA; d_call: NA; j_call: TRBJ2-7; cdr3_aa: CSGGDSFYEQYF
v_call: TRBV20-1; clone_size: NA; d_call: NA; j_call: TRBJ2-1; cdr3_aa: CSARDLLPDYQNNEQFF
v_call: TRBV20-1; clone_size: NA; d_call: NA; j_call: TRBJ2-5; cdr3_aa: CSARHLRDVQETQYF
v_call: TRBV6-5; clone_size: NA; d_call: TRBD2; j_call: TRBJ2-7; cdr3_aa: CASSLKLAGESEQYF
v_call: TRBV7-9; clone_size: few; d_call: NA; j_call: TRBJ2-5; cdr3_aa: CASSSGRQETQYF
v_call: TRBV12-3/TRBV12-4; clone_size: NA; d_call: NA; j_call: TRBJ1-2; cdr3_aa: CASSFILHGYTF
v_call: TRBV4-1; clone_size: NA; d_call: NA; j_call: TRBJ1-5; cdr3_aa: CASSQEGTFSNQPQHF
v_call: TRBV18; clone_size: many; d_call: TRBD1; j_call: TRBJ2-1; cdr3_aa: CASSRGQAYNEQFF
v_call: TRBV20-1; clone_size: many; d_call: TRBD2; j_call: TRBJ2-4; cdr3_aa: CSARDSAGVGYF
v_call: TRBV19; clone_size: NA; d_call: NA; j_call: TRBJ2-2; cdr3_aa: CASSPPGQVNTGELFF
v_call: TRBV7-8; clone_size: few; d_call: NA; j_call: TRBJ2-1; cdr3_aa: CASSLALRLMNEQFF
v_call: TRBV3-1; clone_size: few; d_call: NA; j_call: TRBJ1-3; cdr3_aa: CASSQAGAGGGNTIYF
v_call: TRBV7-2; clone_size: few; d_call: TRBD2; j_call: TRBJ2-5; cdr3_aa: CASSLGVGTSGRETQYF
v_call: TRBV5-5; clone_size: few; d_call: TRBD1; j_call: TRBJ2-1; cdr3_aa: CASSSSGTGAYNEQFF
v_call: TRBV6-1; clone_size: few; d_call: TRBD1; j_call: TRBJ1-4; cdr3_aa: CASRSRDRDEKLFF
v_call: TRBV4-1; clone_size: NA; d_call: NA; j_call: TRBJ2-5; cdr3_aa: CASSLRQTETQYF
v_call: TRBV4-3; clone_size: few; d_call: NA; j_call: TRBJ2-3; cdr3_aa: CASSQDGRDSLTDTQYF
v_call: TRBV12-3/TRBV12-4; clone_size: few; d_call: NA; j_call: TRBJ2-5; cdr3_aa: CASSLGAIPGETQYF
v_call: TRBV10-2; clone_size: NA; d_call: NA; j_call: TRBJ1-6; cdr3_aa: CASSEGRGYNSPLHF
v_call: TRBV27; clone_size: few; d_call: NA; j_call: TRBJ2-4; cdr3_aa: CASSPSGGNIQYF
v_call: TRBV20-1; clone_size: few; d_call: TRBD2; j_call: TRBJ2-7; cdr3_aa: CSARYSGRDYEQYF
v_call: TRBV4-1; clone_size: many; d_call: NA; j_call: TRBJ2-7; cdr3_aa: CASSQGSHGTYEQYF
v_call: TRBV27; clone_size: NA; d_call: TRBD1; j_call: TRBJ2-1; cdr3_aa: CASSLAYTGTGAGEQFF
v_call: TRBV12-3/TRBV12-4; clone_size: NA; d_call: NA; j_call: TRBJ2-7; cdr3_aa: CASKTGRSYEQYF
v_call: TRBV20-1; clone_size: many; d_call: NA; j_call: TRBJ1-1; cdr3_aa: CSARPFTEAFF
v_call: TRBV5-1; clone_size: few; d_call: TRBD1; j_call: TRBJ2-5; cdr3_aa: CASSGGQSQETQYF
v_call: TRBV20-1; clone_size: few; d_call: TRBD2; j_call: TRBJ2-7; cdr3_aa: CSADTSGHTYEQYF
v_call: TRBV7-9; clone_size: NA; d_call: TRBD2; j_call: TRBJ2-2; cdr3_aa: CASSSLAGGITGELFF
v_call: TRBV5-1; clone_size: many; d_call: TRBD1; j_call: TRBJ1-4; cdr3_aa: CASRVQGNGEKLFF
v_call: TRBV28; clone_size: NA; d_call: NA; j_call: TRBJ2-3; cdr3_aa: CASSLGVWGTDTQYF
v_call: TRBV20-1; clone_size: many; d_call: NA; j_call: TRBJ1-1; cdr3_aa: CSARGGAGMNTEAFF
v_call: TRBV6-1; clone_size: few; d_call: NA; j_call: TRBJ2-7; cdr3_aa: CASRNRGHLMGEQYF